Below are 18 T cell receptor beta chains sequenced from a single sample in a study of identical twins. TCRdb itself ran the 5' RACE reads through MiXCR, one entry per CDR3 protein. Here the sample spans about 550,000 distinct CDR3 sequences, approximately 20% being singletons. A further study also used this sample, focusing on yellow fever vaccine responses in identical twins.

Sequencing was done on a sample of CD4+ T cells sorted from blood. The receptors were sampled from a woman aged 18-29 years in good health.

This clonotype was seen a handful of times. This chain uses TRBV27 with TRBJ2-2; 7 bases are a match to TRBD2. Germline CDR1 MNHEY, CDR2 SMNVEV (reference sequence). The CDR3 length is 13 residues. V lost 6 bases, J lost 6 bases, and 4 bases stayed unmatched. The CDR3 protein is CASRSAGAGELFF. The CDR3 DNA is TGTGCCAGCAGATCTGCGGGGGCCGGGGAGCTGTTTTTT.

This chain joins TRBV7-2 and TRBJ2-2; unclear D gene. V lost 4 bases, J lost 6 bases, and 6 bases lay in between. The CDR3 has 12 residues. Germline V gene sequence: CDR1 SGHTA, CDR2 FQGNSA. CDR3 protein: CASSYWSGELFF. The CDR3 DNA reads as TGTGCCAGCAGCTATTGGTCCGGGGAGCTGTTTTTT.

The chain has TRBV25-1 and TRBJ2-1, with TRBD2 matching over 12 bases. The CDR3 consists of 15 residues. Germline V gives CDR1 MGHDK, CDR2 SYGVNS. V lost 3 bases, J lost 9 bases, and 6 bases stayed unmatched. The CDR3 region has the DNA TGTGCCAGCAGTGATCTAGCGGGAGGGAAGGGTGAGCAGTTCTTC. Protein: CASSDLAGGKGEQFF. Full variable domain (rest looked up from reference TRBV25-1 and TRBJ2-1): EADIYQTPRYLVIGTGKKITLECSQTMGHDKMYWYQQDPGMELHLIHYSYGVNSTEKGDLSSESTVSRIRTEHFPLTLESARPSHTSQYLCASSDLAGGKGEQFFGPGTRLTVL.

The chain joins TRBV9 to TRBJ2-1; D gene uncertain. The CDR3 extends over 13 amino acids. The V gene's germline CDR1 is SGDLS and CDR2 YYNGEE. The germline V and J ends were trimmed by 4 bases and 6 bases, with 11 bases remaining between them. The CDR3 sequence: CASSKGSGNEQFF. The CDR3 DNA reads as TGTGCCAGCAGCAAGGGTAGTGGCAATGAGCAGTTCTTC.

The rearrangement links TRBV14 to TRBJ2-6; D is perhaps TRBD1 (5 bases). The CDR3 loop spans 16 amino acids. The germline gives CDR1 SGHDN, CDR2 FVKESK. V shed 2 bases and J shed 0 bases, with 8 bases lying between them. CDR3: CASSQQGFSGANVLTF. The CDR3 nucleotides are TGTGCCAGCAGCCAACAGGGTTTCTCTGGGGCCAACGTCCTGACTTTC.

The chain carries TRBV10-2 and TRBJ1-2; 8 positions match TRBD1. Germline V CDR1 and CDR2: WSHSY, SAAADI. The CDR3 has 14 residues. With V trimmed by 7 bases and J by 4 bases, 8 bases remained unmatched. The CDR3 loop reads CASNSGGAGYGYTF. The CDR3 region has the DNA TGCGCCAGCAACTCAGGGGGCGCAGGCTATGGCTACACCTTC.

This clonotype was seen repeatedly, ten times or more. The chain carries TRBV24-1 and TRBJ2-1; 10 nucleotides match TRBD2. Germline-derived CDR1 and CDR2 are KGHDR and SFDVKD. CDR3 size: 16 residues. The trim removed 3 bases at V and 7 bases at J, leaving 8 bases unmatched. The CDR3 region is CATSDRTSGRGNEQFF. Here the CDR3 DNA reads TGTGCCACCAGTGATCGGACTAGCGGACGGGGGAATGAGCAGTTCTTC.

This clonotype was found a few times. V is TRBV12-3 or TRBV12-4 and J is TRBJ2-7, with D perhaps being TRBD1 or TRBD2 (5 bases each). V lost 5 bases to trimming and J lost 3 bases, with 20 bases between them. The CDR3 totals 16 residues. CDR3 bases: TGTGCCAGCAGTCTCCGGGACCCCGGGCGGGTCTACGAGCAGTACTTC. It is translated as CASSLRDPGRVYEQYF.

This rearrangement joins TRBV4-1 to TRBJ2-2; 9 bases line up with TRBD1. The CDR3 extends over 16 amino acids. With 6 bases clipped from V and 4 bases from J, the junction kept 9 bases outside the gene matches. Germline V gene lookup returns CDR1 MGHRA and CDR2 YSYEKL. In DNA, the CDR3 is TGCGCCAGCAGGACACCGGGACAGGGTCTCACCGGGGAGCTGTTTTTT. It translates to CASRTPGQGLTGELFF.

V and J are TRBV4-1 and TRBJ2-2; 15 positions match TRBD2. The CDR3 loop spans 19 amino acids. Germline V gives CDR1 MGHRA, CDR2 YSYEKL. V lost 4 bases to trimming and J lost 5 bases; unmatched junction nucleotides: 11. CDR3 nucleotide sequence: TGCGCCAGCAGCCGGCTTACCCGGACTAGCGGGAGGGAAACCGGGGAGCTGTTTTTT. The encoded protein is CASSRLTRTSGRETGELFF.

The CDR3 spells CASFPPNSLRVSAVQETQYF. CDR3 nucleotides: TGTGCCAGCTTCCCCCCAAACAGCTTAAGGGTCTCAGCTGTCCAAGAGACCCAGTACTTC. The chain joins TRBV11-2 to TRBJ2-5; D not certain. This CDR3 has 20 residues. Between the trimmed V and J ends, which lost 8 bases and 1 base, there was a span of 32 bases. Germline V gene lookup returns CDR1 SGHAT and CDR2 FQNNGV.

V and J are TRBV7-8 and TRBJ2-3; D gene uncertain. Germline V gene data show CDR1 as SGHVS and CDR2 as FQNEAQ. V was trimmed by 3 bases and J by 0 bases, leaving 13 bases between them. This CDR3 has 16 residues. The CDR3 coding sequence is TGTGCCAGCAGCTTTCCGATTTTAGGGAGCACAGATACGCAGTATTTT. Translating gives CASSFPILGSTDTQYF.

The V gene is TRBV7-8, the J gene TRBJ2-1; 8 bases map to TRBD2. Trimming at V came to 5 bases and at J to 12 bases, leaving 12 bases not matched to a gene. Per germline, CDR1 SGHVS and CDR2 FQNEAQ. CDR3 size: 14 residues. The CDR3 DNA is TGTGCCAGCAGCCGTAGGAAGCGGGAGATCAGGCAGTTCTTC. Protein: CASSRRKREIRQFF.

This clonotype was detected only a few times. V gene TRBV2 combines with J gene TRBJ2-2; a possible D gene is TRBD1 (6 bases). CDR1 SNHLY and CDR2 FYNNEI come from the germline V gene. V was cut by 7 bases and J by 3 bases, with 9 bases left in between. The CDR3 consists of 13 residues. The CDR3 sequence is CASNRQDTGELFF. In nucleotides, the CDR3 is TGTGCCAGCAATAGACAGGACACCGGGGAGCTGTTTTTT. Looking up the rest from reference TRBV2 and TRBJ2-2 gives the full variable domain: EPEVTQTPSHQVTQMGQEVILRCVPISNHLYFYWYRQILGQKVEFLVSFYNNEISEKSEIFDDQFSVERPDGSNFTLKIRSTKLEDSAMYFCASNRQDTGELFFGEGSRLTVL.

The CDR3 loop reads CASSQGLAGFQETQYF. For the CDR3, the DNA is TGTGCCAGCAGCCAAGGACTAGCGGGGTTCCAAGAGACCCAGTACTTC. This chain joins TRBV3-1 and TRBJ2-5, with 11 nucleotides matching TRBD2. Germline CDR1 LGHDT, CDR2 YNNKEL (reference sequence). V gave up 1 base and J gave up 1 base; unmatched junction bases: 2. The CDR3 is 16 amino acids.

V is TRBV5-6 and J is TRBJ2-1; 9 bases agree with TRBD2. The length of the CDR3 is 16 residues. Germline CDR1 and CDR2: SGHDT and YYEEEE. With 0 bases clipped from V and 7 bases from J, the junction kept 8 bases outside the gene matches. CDR3 sequence reads: CASSLAQRGVWNEQFF. The DNA for the CDR3 is TGTGCCAGCAGCTTGGCACAGCGGGGGGTTTGGAATGAGCAGTTCTTC.

This chain links TRBV10-3 with TRBJ2-3; 12 nucleotides line up with TRBD2. CDR3 length equals 14 residues. Germline V gives CDR1 ENHRY, CDR2 SYGVKD. The J segment lost 6 bases and the V segment lost 5 bases, leaving 3 bases of the junction unmatched. CDR3 in amino acids: CAISRLAGEDTQYF. The CDR3 DNA follows: TGTGCCATCAGTAGACTAGCGGGAGAGGATACGCAGTATTTT.

This clonotype was counted only a few times. This sequence joins TRBV10-3 and TRBJ2-2; 9 positions match TRBD2. Trimming at V came to 4 bases and at J to 3 bases, leaving 0 bases not matched to a gene. The germline CDR1 and CDR2 sequences are ENHRY and SYGVKD. The CDR3 loop spans 14 amino acids. CDR3 nucleotides: TGTGCCATCAGTGGGACTAGCGACACCGGGGAGCTGTTTTTT. As protein: CAISGTSDTGELFF.